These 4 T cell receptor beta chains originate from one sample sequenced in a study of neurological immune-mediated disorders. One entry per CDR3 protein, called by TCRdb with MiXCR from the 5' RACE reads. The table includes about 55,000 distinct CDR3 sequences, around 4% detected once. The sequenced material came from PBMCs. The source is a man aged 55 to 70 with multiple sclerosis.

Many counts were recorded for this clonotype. The CDR3 sequence: CASSYGSSYEQYF. The CDR3, as DNA: TGTGCCAGCAGCTACGGGTCTTCCTACGAGCAGTACTTC. The V and J genes are TRBV5-6 and TRBJ2-7; D gene ambiguous. Germline V gene sequence: CDR1 SGHDT, CDR2 YYEEEE. Trimming stripped 3 bases from V and 1 base from J, with 8 bases between. The CDR3 spans 13 residues.

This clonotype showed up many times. The CDR3 sequence: CATTRTSTGELFF. The DNA for the CDR3 is TGCGCCACCACCAGGACCTCCACCGGGGAGCTGTTTTTT. The chain links TRBV5-1 to TRBJ2-2; D gene uncertain. In germline, CDR1 is SGHRS, CDR2 YFSETQ. This CDR3 spans 13 amino acids. Between the trimmed V and J ends, which lost 9 bases and 4 bases, there was a span of 13 bases.

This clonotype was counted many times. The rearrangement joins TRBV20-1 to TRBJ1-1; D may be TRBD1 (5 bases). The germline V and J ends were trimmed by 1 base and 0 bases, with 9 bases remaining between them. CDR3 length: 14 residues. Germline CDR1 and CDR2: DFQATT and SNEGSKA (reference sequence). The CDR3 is CSARVQTVNTEAFF. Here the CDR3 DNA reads TGCAGTGCTAGAGTACAGACAGTGAACACTGAAGCTTTCTTT.

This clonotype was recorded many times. In DNA form, the CDR3 reads TGTGCCAGCAGTGAAGCCGGGTTGTATCAGCCCCAGCATTTT. Its protein is CASSEAGLYQPQHF. The gene calls are TRBV2 and TRBJ1-5; D unclear. The CDR3 runs 14 residues. V lost 0 bases to trimming and J lost 5 bases, with 8 bases between them. The germline V gene has CDR1 SNHLY and CDR2 FYNNEI. The full variable domain, in which reference TRBV2 and TRBJ1-5 provide the parts outside the CDR3, is EPEVTQTPSHQVTQMGQEVILRCVPISNHLYFYWYRQILGQKVEFLVSFYNNEISEKSEIFDDQFSVERPDGSNFTLKIRSTKLEDSAMYFCASSEAGLYQPQHFGDGTRLSIL.